The 8 T cell receptor beta chains listed next were all sequenced from one sample in a study of T cells in Graves' hyperthyroidism and ophthalmopathy. The source material, RNA transcripts, was used to amplify TCR beta CDR3 regions. HTBI primers drove first-round RT-PCR of the TCR CDR3. A single record per CDR3 protein comes from TCRdb applying MiXCR to the multiplex PCR reads. Of a few hundred thousand distinct CDR3 sequences listed, about 15% are singletons. Sequencing used blood. The receptors derive from a woman aged 25 to 39 with Graves' ophthalmopathy.

The J gene is TRBJ2-3, the V gene TRBV3-1; the D is unclear. CDR3 length equals 14 residues. Trimming stripped 3 bases from V and 5 bases from J, with 12 bases between. Germline CDR1 is LGHDT and CDR2 is YNNKEL (reference sequence). The CDR3 protein is CASSQGSRRDTQYF. The CDR3 DNA is TGTGCCAGCAGCCAGGGGTCAAGGAGAGATACGCAGTATTTT.

There are many counts of this clonotype. The chain employs TRBV5-1 and TRBJ2-1, with TRBD2 identical over 14 bases. Trimming at V came to 2 bases and at J to 1 base, leaving 8 bases not matched to a gene. The CDR3 consists of 19 residues. Germline values: CDR1 SGHRS, CDR2 YFSETQ. The CDR3 spells CASSFPGTSGGSSYNEQFF. The CDR3 nucleotides read TGCGCCAGCAGCTTCCCCGGGACTAGCGGGGGTAGTTCCTACAATGAGCAGTTCTTC.

This clonotype showed up many times. This rearrangement joins TRBV5-1 to TRBJ2-7; 8 bases match TRBD1. V lost 5 bases and J lost 2; bases outside the gene matches: 6. The CDR3 has 14 amino acids. The germline gives CDR1 SGHRS, CDR2 YFSETQ. The CDR3 DNA reads TGCGCCAGCAGTCATGGACAGGGACCCTACGAGCAGTACTTC. Its translation: CASSHGQGPYEQYF.

In this sample, this clonotype turned up a few times. The V gene is TRBV5-1, the J gene TRBJ1-2, with 8 bases fitting TRBD1. The CDR3 totals 17 residues. V was clipped by 3 bases and J by 8 bases; unmatched bases: 18. CDR1 and CDR2 (germline): SGHRS, YFSETQ. In DNA, the CDR3 is TGCGCCAGCAGCTCGGACCCGAAAGTCAGGGGGCGGGGAGGCTACACCTTC. Residues: CASSSDPKVRGRGGYTF. The variable domain in full, with the rest retrieved from reference TRBV5-1 and TRBJ1-2, is KAGVTQTPRYLIKTRGQQVTLSCSPISGHRSVSWYQQTPGQGLQFLFEYFSETQRNKGNFPGRFSGRQFSNSRSEMNVSTLELGDSALYLCASSSDPKVRGRGGYTFGSGTRLTVV.

This sequence joins TRBV4-1 and TRBJ2-7, with D perhaps given as TRBD1 or TRBD2 (5 bases each). V dropped 1 base and J dropped 8 bases, with 12 bases sitting between them. The germline V gene has CDR1 MGHRA and CDR2 YSYEKL. The CDR3 covers 13 residues. The CDR3 nucleotides read TGCGCCAGCAGCCAAGCCGGGGACGACAAGCAGTACTTC. Translating gives CASSQAGDDKQYF.

The genes are TRBV6-1 and TRBJ2-2; perhaps D is TRBD1 or TRBD2 (6 bases each). CDR1 is MNHNS and CDR2 is SASEGT in the germline V gene. This CDR3 comprises 14 residues. V dropped 6 bases and J dropped 4 bases, with 12 bases sitting between them. DNA for the CDR3: TGTGCCAGCAGCCAAGAGGGGGGCACCGGGGAGCTGTTTTTT. Residues: CASSQEGGTGELFF.

Many counts were recorded for this clonotype. The chain carries TRBV11-3 and TRBJ2-3, with D possibly being TRBD2 (7 bases). V lost 1 base to trimming and J lost 6 bases, with 14 bases between them. This CDR3 is 15 amino acids long. Germline V CDR1 and CDR2: SGHNT, YENEEA. The CDR3 sequence: CASSLVGGPLDTQYF. CDR3 sequence (DNA): TGTGCCAGCAGCTTAGTCGGGGGGCCTTTGGATACGCAGTATTTT.

In the case of this clonotype: A single base separates this from a much larger clone, so it may be a read error. The chain is built from TRBV19 and TRBJ1-1; D is possibly TRBD1 (5 bases). CDR1 and CDR2 from the germline V gene are LNHDA and SQIVND (reference sequence). Trimming removed 4 bases at V and 0 bases at J, with 9 bases between. The CDR3 consists of 14 residues. The CDR3 reads CASSRDSVNTEAFF. The CDR3 nucleotides read TGTGCCAGTAGTAGAGACAGTGTGAACACTGAAGCTTTCTTT.